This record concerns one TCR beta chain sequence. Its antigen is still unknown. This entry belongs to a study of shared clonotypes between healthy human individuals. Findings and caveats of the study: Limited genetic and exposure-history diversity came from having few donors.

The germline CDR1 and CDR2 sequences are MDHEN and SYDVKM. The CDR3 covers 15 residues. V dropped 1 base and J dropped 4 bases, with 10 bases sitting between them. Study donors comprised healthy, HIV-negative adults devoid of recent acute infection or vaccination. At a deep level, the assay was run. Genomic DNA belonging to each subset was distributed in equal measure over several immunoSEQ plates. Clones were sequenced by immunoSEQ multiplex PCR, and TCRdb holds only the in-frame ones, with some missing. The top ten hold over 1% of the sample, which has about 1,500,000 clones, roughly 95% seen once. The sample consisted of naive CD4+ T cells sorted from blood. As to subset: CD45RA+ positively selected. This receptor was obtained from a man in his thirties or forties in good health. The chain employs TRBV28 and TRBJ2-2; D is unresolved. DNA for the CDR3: TGTGCCAGCAGTTTATTCCGGGCTGGCACCGGGGAGCTGTTTTTT. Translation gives CASSLFRAGTGELFF.